These T cell receptor beta chains were read from a single sample in a study of neurological immune-mediated disorders. TCRdb analysed the 5' RACE reads with MiXCR anew, one entry per CDR3 protein. This table holds over 30,000 distinct CDR3 sequences, around an eighth found once. Sequenced sample: PBMCs. The receptors were gathered from a woman aged 40 to 55 in good health. Each CDR3 is given with its conserved first and last residue. The D gene is left open where the match is weak. Only part of the rows carry a size: once, few, many, or a class if the clone is expanded.

D	size	V	J	CDR3	DNA
NA	medium-sized	TRBV20-1	TRBJ2-3	CSGDKGKADTQYF	TGCAGCGGAGATAAGGGGAAGGCAGATACGCAGTATTTT
NA	many	TRBV2	TRBJ2-5	CASMDQETQYF	TGTGCCAGCATGGATCAAGAGACCCAGTACTTC
NA	many	TRBV6-2/TRBV6-3	TRBJ1-5	CASRRRTDRSNQPQHF	TGTGCCAGCAGAAGAAGGACGGATCGTAGCAATCAGCCCCAGCATTTT
NA	many	TRBV6-2/TRBV6-3	TRBJ1-5	CASSSRGGQPQHF	TGTGCCAGCAGTTCTCGGGGGGGACAGCCCCAGCATTTT
NA	medium-sized	TRBV5-5	TRBJ2-2	CASSFGSVGVTGELFF	TGTGCCAGCAGCTTTGGTTCGGTCGGAGTCACCGGGGAGCTGTTTTTT
TRBD1	many	TRBV4-3	TRBJ2-3	CASSQERTGPSTDTQYF	TGCGCCAGCAGCCAAGAAAGGACAGGGCCTAGCACAGATACGCAGTATTTT
TRBD1	few	TRBV11-2	TRBJ2-7	CASSLGTGGYEQYF	TGTGCCAGCAGCTTGGGGACAGGGGGCTACGAGCAGTACTTC
TRBD1	many	TRBV6-5	TRBJ1-5	CASSPDRANQPQHF	TGTGCCAGCAGTCCGGACAGGGCTAATCAGCCCCAGCATTTT
TRBD2	many	TRBV5-1	TRBJ2-3	CASKFVGGDFTDTQYF	TGCGCCAGCAAATTCGTGGGGGGGGACTTCACAGATACGCAGTATTTT
NA	NA	TRBV12-3/TRBV12-4	TRBJ2-6	CASSLSASGANVLTF	TGTGCCAGCAGTCTCAGCGCCTCTGGGGCGAACGTCCTGACTTTC
NA	many	TRBV7-9	TRBJ1-1	CASSFNRPPGRDTEAFF	TGTGCCAGCAGCTTCAACCGTCCGCCGGGGCGCGACACTGAAGCTTTCTTT
NA	many	TRBV7-8	TRBJ1-4	CASSPYIPPYPAGKLFF	TGTGCCAGCAGCCCTTATATCCCCCCGTACCCGGCAGGGAAACTGTTTTTT
TRBD1	many	TRBV14	TRBJ2-1	CASSVRGPYNEQFF	TGTGCCAGCAGCGTAAGGGGGCCCTACAATGAGCAGTTCTTC
NA	many	TRBV15	TRBJ2-5	CATSRDKERPSETQYF	TGTGCCACCAGCAGAGATAAGGAAAGGCCGAGCGAGACCCAGTACTTC
TRBD2	many	TRBV7-2	TRBJ2-1	CASSSELGRELAFF	TGTGCCAGCAGCTCCGAGCTTGGGCGGGAGCTGGCGTTCTTC
TRBD1	many	TRBV7-2	TRBJ2-1	CASSQFAPTGTGGSGEQFF	TGTGCCAGCAGCCAGTTTGCCCCCACCGGGACAGGGGGTTCGGGTGAGCAGTTCTTC
NA	many	TRBV6-5	TRBJ1-5	CASSYWGAGQPQHF	TGTGCCAGCAGTTATTGGGGGGCAGGGCAGCCCCAGCATTTT
NA	few	TRBV10-3	TRBJ2-4	CAISPIGNIQYF	TGTGCCATCAGCCCGATTGGAAACATTCAGTACTTC
TRBD1	NA	TRBV4-1	TRBJ1-4	CASSQPGQGIEKLFF	TGCGCCAGCAGCCAACCGGGACAGGGGATTGAAAAACTGTTTTTT
NA	few	TRBV30	TRBJ1-2	CACGETAGYTF	TGTGCCTGCGGCGAGACGGCTGGCTACACCTTC
NA	NA	TRBV20-1	TRBJ1-2	CSAREQDGYGYTF	TGCAGTGCTAGAGAACAGGACGGCTATGGCTACACCTTC
NA	many	TRBV20-1	TRBJ1-6	CSARDAGGGSPLHF	TGCAGTGCTAGAGACGCGGGGGGTGGTTCACCCCTCCACTTT
NA	many	TRBV15	TRBJ2-5	CATSRVEGAKTQYF	TGTGCCACCAGCAGAGTGGAGGGGGCCAAGACTCAGTACTTC
NA	many	TRBV7-2	TRBJ2-7	CASSLVRDSSYEQYF	TGTGCCAGCAGCTTAGTTCGGGACTCCTCCTACGAGCAGTACTTC
TRBD1	many	TRBV5-1	TRBJ1-1	CASSIHFDTGGTEAFF	TGCGCCAGCAGCATACACTTCGACACAGGGGGCACTGAAGCTTTCTTT